One sample yielded the 10 T cell receptor beta chains listed below, sequenced in a study of T cells in women clearing cervical HPV infection. Repertoires were generated with immunoSEQ multiplex PCR, while TCRdb's copy carries only in-frame clones and drops some. The table for this sample gives more than 10,000 clones. The sequenced sample was blood buffy coat. The receptors shown here come from a woman between 18 and 70 years old with a cervical HPV16 infection that either progressed to CIN3+ or cleared (not recorded which).

A word on this clone: Coverage ceases 3 residues before the CDR3 finishes, and the germline J gene fills in the end. This rearrangement joins TRBV7-9 to TRBJ2-2; possibly TRBD2 for D (6 bases). Between the trimmed V and J ends, which lost 0 bases and 4 bases, there was a span of 9 bases. CDR1 and CDR2 from the germline V gene are SEHNR and FQNEAQ (reference sequence). The CDR3 contains 15 residues. CDR3 sequence reads: CASSLAGGPTGELFF. The covered CDR3 bases are TGTGCCAGCAGCTTAGCCGGGGGACCCACCGGGGAG.

Judged by frequency, this clone is medium-sized. Coverage ceases 3 residues before the CDR3 finishes, and the germline J gene fills in the end. The rearrangement joins TRBV19 to TRBJ2-7; TRBD1 agrees at 7 bases. The CDR3 length is 14 residues. Germline lookup yields CDR1 LNHDA and CDR2 SQIVND (reference sequence). J gave up 4 bases and V 6 bases, and 9 bases lay outside the gene matches. Here the CDR3 reads CASSSPTGDYEQYF. The CDR3 DNA, read in part, is TGTGCCAGTAGCTCACCCACAGGGGATTACGAG.

Regarding this clone: The read comes to an end 3 residues before the CDR3 does, leaving the germline J gene to fill in the end. This rearrangement joins TRBV2 to TRBJ1-2; D is unclear. The CDR3 spans 12 residues. Looked up from germline, CDR1 is SNHLY and CDR2 is FYNNEI. CDR3 DNA, as far as it was read: TGTGCCAGCAGTGTAGCCACAGATACC. It codes for CASSVATDT. The entire CDR3 protein reads CASSVATDTYTF.

According to its frequency, this clone is medium-sized (0.01 to 0.1%). The read ends 3 residues shy of where the CDR3 ends; the end is completed using the germline J gene. The chain has TRBV6-2 or TRBV6-3 and TRBJ2-5; TRBD1 might be the D (6 bases). Germline CDR1 MNHEY, CDR2 SVGEGT. Trimming removed 6 bases from V and 0 bases from J, with 11 bases in between. The CDR3 contains 14 residues. CDR3 sequence: CASRLTGNQETQYF. CDR3 bases read: TGTGCCAGCAGGTTAACAGGGAACCAAGAGACC.

Turning to this clone: Sequencing ends 3 residues short of the CDR3 end; the germline J gene provides the rest. The same CDR3 is also encoded by other DNA sequences in this sample. The chain has TRBV18 and TRBJ1-3; D remains ambiguous. The germline CDR1 and CDR2 sequences are KGHSH and LQKENI. CDR3 length: 14 residues. The ends were cut back, 4 bases at V and 0 bases at J, with 7 bases in the middle. This CDR3 is CASSRFSSGNTIYF. The CDR3 bases that were read are TGTGCCAGCTCACGTTTTAGCTCTGGAAACACC.

Turning to this clone: The sequenced fragment ends 3 residues before the CDR3 boundary, so the rest is inferred from the germline J gene. The gene calls are TRBV2 and TRBJ1-1, with TRBD1 as a possible D gene (5 bases). The CDR3 runs 13 residues. V lost 7 bases and J lost 4, with 13 bases in between. The germline CDR1 and CDR2 sequences are SNHLY and FYNNEI. CDR3 bases read: TGTGCCAGCACCAAGGAGGGGCGCACTGAA. This encodes CASTKEGRTE. The whole CDR3 protein reads CASTKEGRTEAFF.

Concerning this clone itself: The read comes to an end 3 residues before the CDR3 does, leaving the germline J gene to fill in the end. The rearrangement links TRBV6-1 to TRBJ1-2; the D gene is possibly TRBD1 (5 bases). The germline V gene encodes CDR1 MNHNS and CDR2 SASEGT. This CDR3 region has 14 residues. The CDR3 bases that were read are TGTGCCAGCAGTGAAGGGAGGGCAGGGAGCGGC. Residues: CASSEGRAGSG. The CDR3, in full, reads CASSEGRAGSGYTF.

In regard to this clone: The CDR3 extends 3 residues past the end of the read, so its final part is completed from the germline J gene. The chain combines TRBV2 with TRBJ2-1, with D perhaps matching TRBD1 (5 bases). Germline V gene data show CDR1 as SNHLY and CDR2 as FYNNEI. Deletions cut 10 bases from V and 2 bases from J, with 12 bases between. The CDR3 length is 13 residues. The CDR3 bases that were read are TGTGCCACCACAGGTATACCCTACAATGAG. This sequence encodes CATTGIPYNE. The CDR3 in its entirety is CATTGIPYNEQFF.

The CDR3: CASSLEGAFEQFF. The sequenced part of the CDR3 DNA is TGTGCCAGCAGCTTAGAGGGGGCGTTTGAG. The gene calls are TRBV7-9 and TRBJ2-1, with 7 bases matching TRBD1. From the germline J gene comes the end of the CDR3, since the read stops 3 residues before it. This CDR3 has 13 amino acids. Germline loops: CDR1 SEHNR, CDR2 FQNEAQ (reference sequence). Trimming took 1 base from V and 9 from J; bases not matched to a gene: 3.

The CDR3 is CASSEGGAGWNIQYF. Incomplete CDR3 DNA: TGCGCCAGCAGCGAAGGAGGCGCAGGGTGGAACATT. The chain has TRBV5-1 and TRBJ2-4, with D tentatively TRBD1 or TRBD2 (5 bases each). The read ends 3 residues early relative to the CDR3; the germline J gene fills the gap. V was clipped by 4 bases and J by 7 bases, with 18 bases between them. Looked up from germline, CDR1 is SGHRS and CDR2 is YFSETQ. CDR3 size: 15 residues. The full variable domain, its missing parts supplied by reference TRBV5-1 and TRBJ2-4, is KAGVTQTPRYLIKTRGQQVTLSCSPISGHRSVSWYQQTPGQGLQFLFEYFSETQRNKGNFPGRFSGRQFSNSRSEMNVSTLELGDSALYLCASSEGGAGWNIQYFGAGTRLSVL.